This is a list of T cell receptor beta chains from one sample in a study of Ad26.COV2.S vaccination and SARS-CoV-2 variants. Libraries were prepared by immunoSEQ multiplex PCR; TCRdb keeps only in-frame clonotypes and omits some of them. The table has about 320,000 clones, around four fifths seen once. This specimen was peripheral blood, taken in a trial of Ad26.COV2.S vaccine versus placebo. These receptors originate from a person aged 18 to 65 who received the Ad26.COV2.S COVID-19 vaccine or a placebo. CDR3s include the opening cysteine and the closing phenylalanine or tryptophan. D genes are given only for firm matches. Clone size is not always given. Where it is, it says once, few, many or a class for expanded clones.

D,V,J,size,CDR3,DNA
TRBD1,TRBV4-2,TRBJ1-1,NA,CASSQVGAQGDTEAFF,TGTGCCAGCAGCCAAGTAGGGGCGCAGGGGGACACTGAAGCTTTCTTT
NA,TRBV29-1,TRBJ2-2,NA,CSGLGLTGELFF,TGCAGCGGTCTTGGACTGACCGGGGAGCTGTTTTTT
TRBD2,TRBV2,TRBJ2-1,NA,CASRGGYLEQFF,TGTGCCAGCAGGGGGGGGTATCTGGAGCAGTTCTTC
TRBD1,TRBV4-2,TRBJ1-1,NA,CASSTGTGNTEAFF,TGTGCCAGCAGTACCGGGACAGGGAACACTGAAGCTTTCTTT
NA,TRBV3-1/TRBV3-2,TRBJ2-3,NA,CASSQRRGVSTDTQYF,TGTGCCAGCAGCCAAAGGAGGGGGGTGAGCACAGATACGCAGTATTTT
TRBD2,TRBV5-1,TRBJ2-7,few,CASTFGGGRAYEQYF,TGCGCCAGCACCTTCGGGGGGGGACGAGCCTACGAGCAGTACTTC
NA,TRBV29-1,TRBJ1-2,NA,CSVEGGKGYTF,TGCAGCGTAGAGGGGGGTAAAGGCTACACCTTC
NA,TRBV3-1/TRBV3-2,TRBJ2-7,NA,CASSRRRAQQDEQYF,TGTGCCAGCAGCCGCCGCCGGGCCCAGCAGGACGAGCAGTACTTC
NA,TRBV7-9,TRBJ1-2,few,CASSPRGLPHTF,TGTGCCAGCAGCCCAAGGGGACTCCCCCACACCTTC
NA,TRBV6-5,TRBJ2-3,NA,CASSQQGRTDTQYF,TGTGCCAGCAGTCAACAGGGGAGGACAGATACGCAGTATTTT
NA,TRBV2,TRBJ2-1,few,CASKPSSYNEQFF,TGTGCCAGCAAACCCAGCTCCTACAATGAGCAGTTCTTC
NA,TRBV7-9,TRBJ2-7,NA,CASSLRTEYEQYF,TGTGCCAGCAGCTTACGGACAGAATACGAGCAGTACTTC
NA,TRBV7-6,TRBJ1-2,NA,CASSLREGPLYGYTF,TGTGCCAGCAGCTTGAGGGAGGGGCCCCTCTATGGCTACACCTTC
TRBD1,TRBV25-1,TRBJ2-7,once,CASRPGTGTYEQYF,TGTGCCAGCAGACCCGGGACAGGGACCTACGAGCAGTACTTC
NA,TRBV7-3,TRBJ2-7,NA,CASSQGRVSSYEQYF,TGTGCCAGCAGCCAAGGAAGGGTCAGCTCCTACGAGCAGTACTTC
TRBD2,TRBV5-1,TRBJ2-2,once,CASSSGRAGGLTGELFF,TGCGCCAGCAGCTCGGGTCGAGCGGGGGGTCTCACCGGGGAGCTGTTTTTT
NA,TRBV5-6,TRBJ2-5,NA,CASSPALISGETQYF,TGTGCCAGCAGCCCCGCCCTCATCTCGGGGGAGACCCAGTACTTC
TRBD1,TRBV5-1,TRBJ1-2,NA,CASSRGQGAPRDYGYTF,TGCGCCAGCAGCCGGGGACAGGGGGCGCCCCGTGACTATGGCTACACCTTC
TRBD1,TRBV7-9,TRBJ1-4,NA,CASSLIQGAVEKLFF,TGTGCCAGCAGCTTAATTCAGGGGGCGGTTGAAAAACTGTTTTTT
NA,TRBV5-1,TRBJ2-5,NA,CASSFGDRETQYF,TGCGCCAGCAGCTTCGGGGACCGAGAGACCCAGTACTTC
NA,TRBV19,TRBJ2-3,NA,CASSPRGVSLQDTQYF,TGTGCCAGTAGTCCCCGGGGAGTTTCGCTTCAGGATACGCAGTATTTT
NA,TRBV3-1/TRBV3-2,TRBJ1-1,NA,CASSQGVNTEAFF,TGTGCCAGCAGCCAAGGGGTCAACACTGAAGCTTTCTTT
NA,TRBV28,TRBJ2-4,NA,CASSTIQPSPKNIQYF,TGTGCCAGCAGTACAATACAGCCTTCCCCCAAAAACATTCAGTACTTC
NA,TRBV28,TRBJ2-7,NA,CASSPGGHYEQYF,TGTGCCAGCAGTCCCGGGGGACACTACGAGCAGTACTTC
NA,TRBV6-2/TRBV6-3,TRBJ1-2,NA,CASTPGLMYGYTF,TGTGCCAGCACCCCGGGGCTCATGTATGGCTACACCTTC
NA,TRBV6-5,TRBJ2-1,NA,CASSYLAQQFF,TGTGCCAGCAGTTACCTAGCGCAGCAGTTCTTC
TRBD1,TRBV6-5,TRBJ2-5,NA,CASRRGGAGETQYF,TGTGCCAGCCGACGAGGGGGCGCGGGAGAGACCCAGTACTTC
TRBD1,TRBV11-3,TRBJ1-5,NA,CASRSHGTGVFGNQPQHF,TGTGCCAGCAGGTCGCACGGGACAGGGGTATTCGGCAATCAGCCCCAGCATTTT
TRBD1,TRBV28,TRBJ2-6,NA,CASSFDRDPSGANVLTF,TGTGCCAGCAGTTTCGACAGGGACCCCTCTGGGGCCAACGTCCTGACTTTC
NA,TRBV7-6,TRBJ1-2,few,CASSPGQHRRGYTF,TGTGCCAGCAGCCCCGGACAGCATCGACGGGGCTACACCTTC
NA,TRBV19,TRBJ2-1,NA,CASSTQGPVPYNEQFF,TGTGCCAGTAGTACCCAGGGCCCTGTGCCCTACAATGAGCAGTTCTTC